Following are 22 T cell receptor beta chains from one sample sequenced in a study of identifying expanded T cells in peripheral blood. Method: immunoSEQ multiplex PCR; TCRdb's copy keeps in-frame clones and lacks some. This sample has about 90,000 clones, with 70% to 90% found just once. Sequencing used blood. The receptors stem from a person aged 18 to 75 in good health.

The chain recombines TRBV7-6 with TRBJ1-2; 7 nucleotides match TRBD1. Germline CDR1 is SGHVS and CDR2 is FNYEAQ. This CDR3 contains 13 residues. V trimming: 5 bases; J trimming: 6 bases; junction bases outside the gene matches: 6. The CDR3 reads CASSPTGMDGYTF. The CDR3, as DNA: TGTGCCAGCAGCCCGACAGGGATGGATGGCTACACCTTC.

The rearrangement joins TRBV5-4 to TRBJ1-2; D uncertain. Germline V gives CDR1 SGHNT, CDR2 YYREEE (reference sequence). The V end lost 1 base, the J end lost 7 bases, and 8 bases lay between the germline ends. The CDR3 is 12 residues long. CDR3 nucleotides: TGTGCCAGCAGCTTGAACAGTTTTGGCTACACCTTC. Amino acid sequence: CASSLNSFGYTF.

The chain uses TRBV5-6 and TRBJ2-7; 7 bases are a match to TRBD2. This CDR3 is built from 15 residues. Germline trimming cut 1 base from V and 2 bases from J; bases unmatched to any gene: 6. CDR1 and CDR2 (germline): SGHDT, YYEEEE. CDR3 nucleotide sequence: TGTGCCAGCAGCTTGCGGGCTAGCGGCCCCTACGAGCAGTACTTC. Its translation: CASSLRASGPYEQYF.

Written as DNA, the CDR3 is TGTGCCAGCAGCCCCCGGTCCCTGGAGGCAACTAATGAAAAACTGTTTTTT. Residues: CASSPRSLEATNEKLFF. V and J are TRBV5-6 and TRBJ1-4, with D unresolved. CDR1 SGHDT and CDR2 YYEEEE come from the germline V gene. This CDR3 spans 17 amino acids. The ends were cut back, 4 bases at V and 0 bases at J, with 16 bases in the middle.

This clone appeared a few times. CDR3 bases: TGTGCCAGCAGTGAAAGGACAGGGAAGGGAGATGGCTACACCTTC. It yields the protein CASSERTGKGDGYTF. The chain recombines TRBV6-1 with TRBJ1-2, with TRBD1 matching over 8 bases. The V and J ends lost 2 bases and 6 bases, in that order; junction bases with no gene match: 8. Per germline, CDR1 MNHNS and CDR2 SASEGT. The length of the CDR3 is 15 residues.

The CDR3 region is CASSVGWGVHNEQFF. CDR3 nucleotide sequence: TGTGCCAGCAGCGTAGGTTGGGGGGTTCACAATGAGCAGTTCTTC. The V and J genes are TRBV9 and TRBJ2-1; tentatively, D is TRBD2 (6 bases). The germline V and J ends were trimmed by 0 bases and 5 bases, with 12 bases remaining between them. Germline V CDR1 and CDR2: SGDLS, YYNGEE. The CDR3 runs 15 residues. The entire variable domain, with the rest obtained from reference TRBV9 and TRBJ2-1, is as follows: DSGVTQTPKHLITATGQRVTLRCSPRSGDLSVYWYQQSLDQGLQFLIQYYNGEERAKGNILERFSAQQFPDLHSELNLSSLELGDSALYFCASSVGWGVHNEQFFGPGTRLTVL.

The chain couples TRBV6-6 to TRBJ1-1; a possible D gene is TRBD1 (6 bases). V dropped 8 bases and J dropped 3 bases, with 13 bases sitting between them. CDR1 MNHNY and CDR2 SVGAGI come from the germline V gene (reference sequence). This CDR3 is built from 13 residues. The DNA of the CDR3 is TGTGCCAGCCGTCGGACAGCCGACACTGAAGCTTTCTTT. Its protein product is CASRRTADTEAFF.

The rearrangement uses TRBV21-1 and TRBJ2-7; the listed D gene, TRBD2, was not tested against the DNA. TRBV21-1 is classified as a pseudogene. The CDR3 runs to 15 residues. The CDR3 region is CASSPGRTLRYEQYF. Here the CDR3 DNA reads TGTGCCAGCAGCCCAGGGAGGACGCTGCGTTACGAGCAGTACTTC.

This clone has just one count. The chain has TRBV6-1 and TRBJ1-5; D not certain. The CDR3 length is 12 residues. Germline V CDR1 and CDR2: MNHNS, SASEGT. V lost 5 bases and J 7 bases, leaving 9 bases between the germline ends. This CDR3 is CASSPLGQPQHF. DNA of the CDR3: TGTGCCAGCAGTCCCCTTGGGCAGCCCCAGCATTTT.

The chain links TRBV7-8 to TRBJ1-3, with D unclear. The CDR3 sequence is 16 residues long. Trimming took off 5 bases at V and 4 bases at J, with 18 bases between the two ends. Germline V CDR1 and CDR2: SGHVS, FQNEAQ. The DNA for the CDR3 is TGTGCCAGCAGCCAAGGCCCGCCCTTAACAGGAAACACCATATATTTT. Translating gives CASSQGPPLTGNTIYF. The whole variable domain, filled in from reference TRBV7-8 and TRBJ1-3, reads GAGVSQSPRYKVAKRGQDVALRCDPISGHVSLFWYQQALGQGPEFLTYFQNEAQLDKSGLPSDRFFAERPEGSVSTLKIQRTQQEDSAVYLCASSQGPPLTGNTIYFGEGSWLTVV.

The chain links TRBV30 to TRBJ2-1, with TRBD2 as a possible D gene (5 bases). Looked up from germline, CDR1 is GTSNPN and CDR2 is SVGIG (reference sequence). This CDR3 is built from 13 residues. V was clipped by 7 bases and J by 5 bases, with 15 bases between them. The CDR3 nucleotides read TGTGCCTCCACCGGCGGGCGACACAATGAGCAGTTCTTC. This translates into CASTGGRHNEQFF.

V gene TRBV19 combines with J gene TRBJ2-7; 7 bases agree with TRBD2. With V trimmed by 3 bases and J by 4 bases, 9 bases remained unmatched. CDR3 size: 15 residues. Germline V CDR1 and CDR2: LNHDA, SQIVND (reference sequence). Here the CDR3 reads CASSMGGGLLYEQYF. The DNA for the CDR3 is TGTGCCAGTAGTATGGGCGGGGGACTCCTTTACGAGCAGTACTTC. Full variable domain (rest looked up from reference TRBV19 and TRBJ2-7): DGGITQSPKYLFRKEGQNVTLSCEQNLNHDAMYWYRQDPGQGLRLIYYSQIVNDFQKGDIAEGYSVSREKKESFPLTVTSAQKNPTAFYLCASSMGGGLLYEQYFGPGTRLTVT.

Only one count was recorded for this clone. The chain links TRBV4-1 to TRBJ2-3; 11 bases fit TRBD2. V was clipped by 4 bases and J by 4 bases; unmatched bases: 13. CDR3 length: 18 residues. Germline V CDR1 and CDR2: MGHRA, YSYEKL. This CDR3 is CASSLITVAGGAPDTQYF. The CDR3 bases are TGCGCCAGCAGCCTTATAACTGTAGCGGGGGGGGCCCCAGATACGCAGTATTTT.

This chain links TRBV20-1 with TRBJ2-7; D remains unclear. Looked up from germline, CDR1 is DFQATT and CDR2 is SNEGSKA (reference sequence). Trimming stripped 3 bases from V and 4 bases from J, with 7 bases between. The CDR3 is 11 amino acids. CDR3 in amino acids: CSASFAYEQYF. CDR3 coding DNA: TGCAGTGCTAGTTTTGCGTACGAGCAGTACTTC.

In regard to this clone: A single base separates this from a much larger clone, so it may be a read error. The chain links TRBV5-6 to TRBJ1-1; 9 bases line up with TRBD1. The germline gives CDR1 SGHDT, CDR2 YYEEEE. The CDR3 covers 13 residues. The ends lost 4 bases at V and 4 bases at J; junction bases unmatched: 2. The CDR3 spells CASSLTGGTEAFF. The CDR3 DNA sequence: TGTGCCAGCAGCCTGACAGGGGGCACTGAAGCTTTCTTT.

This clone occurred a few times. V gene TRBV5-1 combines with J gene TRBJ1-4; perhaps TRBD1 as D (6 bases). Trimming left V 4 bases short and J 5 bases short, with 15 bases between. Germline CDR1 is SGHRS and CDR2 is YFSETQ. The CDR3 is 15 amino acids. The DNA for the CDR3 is TGCGCCAGCAGCCAGACCCTGGACAGAAATGAAAAACTGTTTTTT. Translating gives CASSQTLDRNEKLFF.

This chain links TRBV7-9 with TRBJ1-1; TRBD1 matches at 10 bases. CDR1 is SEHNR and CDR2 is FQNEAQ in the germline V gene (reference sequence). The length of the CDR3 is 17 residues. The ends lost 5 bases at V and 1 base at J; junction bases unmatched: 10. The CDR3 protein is CASSGPGQGYRNTEAFF. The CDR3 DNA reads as TGTGCCAGCAGCGGGCCGGGACAGGGGTATAGGAACACTGAAGCTTTCTTT.

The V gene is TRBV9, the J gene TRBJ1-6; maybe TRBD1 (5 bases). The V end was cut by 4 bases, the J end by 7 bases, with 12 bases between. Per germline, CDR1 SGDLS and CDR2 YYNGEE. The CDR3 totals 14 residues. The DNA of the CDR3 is TGTGCCAGCAGCCCCGGGACGACGAATTCACCCCTCCACTTT. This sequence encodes CASSPGTTNSPLHF.

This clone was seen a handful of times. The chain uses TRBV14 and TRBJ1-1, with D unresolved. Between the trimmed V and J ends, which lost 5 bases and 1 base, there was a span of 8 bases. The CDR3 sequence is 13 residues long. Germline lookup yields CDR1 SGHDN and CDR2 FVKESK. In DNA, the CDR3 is TGTGCCAGCAGCTCCACTGCGAACACTGAAGCTTTCTTT. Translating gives CASSSTANTEAFF.

As DNA, the CDR3 is TGCGCCAGCAGCTTGGCCCCCTCGGGTCCTCGGGGGTACGACTCCTACGAGCAGTACTTC. Its protein is CASSLAPSGPRGYDSYEQYF. The chain recombines TRBV5-1 with TRBJ2-7; the D gene is possibly TRBD2 (6 bases). CDR1 is SGHRS and CDR2 is YFSETQ in the germline V gene. The CDR3 length is 20 residues. Deletions cut 0 bases from V and 0 bases from J, with 25 bases between.

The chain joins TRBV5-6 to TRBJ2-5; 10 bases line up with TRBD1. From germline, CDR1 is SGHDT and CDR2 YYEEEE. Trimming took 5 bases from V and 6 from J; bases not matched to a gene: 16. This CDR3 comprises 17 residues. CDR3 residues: CASSSSGTGVRAKTQYF. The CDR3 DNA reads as TGTGCCAGCAGTAGCTCCGGGACAGGGGTTCGCGCCAAGACCCAGTACTTC.

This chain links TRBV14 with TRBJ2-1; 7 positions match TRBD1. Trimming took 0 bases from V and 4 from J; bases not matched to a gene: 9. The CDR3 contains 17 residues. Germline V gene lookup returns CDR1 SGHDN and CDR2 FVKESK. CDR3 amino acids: CASSQESLGQVYNEQFF. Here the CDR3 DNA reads TGTGCCAGCAGCCAAGAATCGCTAGGACAGGTTTACAATGAGCAGTTCTTC.